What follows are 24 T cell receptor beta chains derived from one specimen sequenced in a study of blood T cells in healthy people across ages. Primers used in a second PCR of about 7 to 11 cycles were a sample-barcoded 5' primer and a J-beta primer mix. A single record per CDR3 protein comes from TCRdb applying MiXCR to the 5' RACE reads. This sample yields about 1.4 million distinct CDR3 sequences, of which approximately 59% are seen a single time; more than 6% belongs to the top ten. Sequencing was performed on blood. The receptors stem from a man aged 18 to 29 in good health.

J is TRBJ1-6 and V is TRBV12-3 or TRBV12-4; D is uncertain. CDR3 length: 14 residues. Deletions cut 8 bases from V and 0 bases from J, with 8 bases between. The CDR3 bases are TGTGCCAGCTACAGCAGCTCCTATAATTCACCCCTCCACTTT. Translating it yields CASYSSSYNSPLHF.

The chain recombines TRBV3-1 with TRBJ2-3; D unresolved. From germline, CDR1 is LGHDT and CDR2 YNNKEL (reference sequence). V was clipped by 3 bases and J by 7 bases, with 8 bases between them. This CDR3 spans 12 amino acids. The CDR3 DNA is TGTGCCAGCAGCCAGGATCCTAATACGCAGTATTTT. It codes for CASSQDPNTQYF.

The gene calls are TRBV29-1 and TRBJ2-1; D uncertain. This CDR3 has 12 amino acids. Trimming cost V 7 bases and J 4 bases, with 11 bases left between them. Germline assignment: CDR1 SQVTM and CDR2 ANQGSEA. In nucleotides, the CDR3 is TGCAGCGCCCGAACTTCTTACAATGAGCAGTTCTTC. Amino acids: CSARTSYNEQFF.

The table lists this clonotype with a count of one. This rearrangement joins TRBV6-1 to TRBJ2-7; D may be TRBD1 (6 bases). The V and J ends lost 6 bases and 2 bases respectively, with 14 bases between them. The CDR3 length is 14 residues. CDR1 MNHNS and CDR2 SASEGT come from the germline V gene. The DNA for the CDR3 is TGTGCCAGCAGAAAGCGACAGGCTCCCTACGAGCAGTACTTC. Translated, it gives CASRKRQAPYEQYF.

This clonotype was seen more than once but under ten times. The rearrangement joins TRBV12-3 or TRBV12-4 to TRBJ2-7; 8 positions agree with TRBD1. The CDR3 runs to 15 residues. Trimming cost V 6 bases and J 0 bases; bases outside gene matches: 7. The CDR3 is CASSLQGDSSYEQYF. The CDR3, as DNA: TGTGCCAGCAGCTTACAGGGGGATAGCTCCTACGAGCAGTACTTC.

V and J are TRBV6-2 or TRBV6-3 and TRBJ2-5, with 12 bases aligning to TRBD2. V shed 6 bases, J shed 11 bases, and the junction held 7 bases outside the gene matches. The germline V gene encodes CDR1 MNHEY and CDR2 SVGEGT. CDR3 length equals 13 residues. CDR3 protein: CASSNGLAGPQYF. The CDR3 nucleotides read TGTGCCAGCAGCAACGGACTAGCGGGGCCGCAGTACTTC.

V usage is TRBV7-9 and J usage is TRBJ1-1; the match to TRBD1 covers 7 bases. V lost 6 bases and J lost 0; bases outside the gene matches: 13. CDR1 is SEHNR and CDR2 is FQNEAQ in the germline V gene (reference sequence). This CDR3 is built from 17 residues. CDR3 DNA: TGTGCCAGCAGTCCCACCGGGACAGCTAGCCTGAACACTGAAGCTTTCTTT. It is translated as CASSPTGTASLNTEAFF.

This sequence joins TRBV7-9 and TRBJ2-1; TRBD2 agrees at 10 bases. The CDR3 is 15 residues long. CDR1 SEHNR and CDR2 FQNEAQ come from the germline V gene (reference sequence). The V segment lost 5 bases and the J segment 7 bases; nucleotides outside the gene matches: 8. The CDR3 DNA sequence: TGTGCCAGCAGCCTAACTAGCGGGGAGGGGAATGAGCAGTTCTTC. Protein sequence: CASSLTSGEGNEQFF.

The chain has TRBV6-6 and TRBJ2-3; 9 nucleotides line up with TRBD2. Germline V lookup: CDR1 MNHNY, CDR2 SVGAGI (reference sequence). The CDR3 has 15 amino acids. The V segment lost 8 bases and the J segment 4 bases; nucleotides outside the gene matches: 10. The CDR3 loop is CASRGGGIRADTQYF. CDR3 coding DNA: TGTGCCAGCCGCGGGGGGGGAATACGGGCAGATACGCAGTATTTT.

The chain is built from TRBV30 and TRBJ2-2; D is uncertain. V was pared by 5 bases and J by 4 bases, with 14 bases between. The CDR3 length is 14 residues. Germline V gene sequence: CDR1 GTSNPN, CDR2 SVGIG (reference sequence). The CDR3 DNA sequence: TGTGCCTGGGGCTTGGGTCCGATCACCGGGGAGCTGTTTTTT. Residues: CAWGLGPITGELFF.

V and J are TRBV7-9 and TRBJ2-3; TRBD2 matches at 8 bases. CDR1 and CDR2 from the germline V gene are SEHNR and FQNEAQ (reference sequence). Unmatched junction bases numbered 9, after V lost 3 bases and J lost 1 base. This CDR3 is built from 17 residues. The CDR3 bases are TGTGCCAGCAGCTTCCCCCCGATGACTAGCGGCACAGATACGCAGTATTTT. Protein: CASSFPPMTSGTDTQYF.

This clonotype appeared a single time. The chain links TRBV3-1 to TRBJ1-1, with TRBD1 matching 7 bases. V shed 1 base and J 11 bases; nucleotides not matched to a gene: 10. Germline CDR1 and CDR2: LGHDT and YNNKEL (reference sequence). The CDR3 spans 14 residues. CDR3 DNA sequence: TGTGCCAGCAGCCAAGTAGACAGGGAAGGATCGGCTTTCTTT. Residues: CASSQVDREGSAFF.

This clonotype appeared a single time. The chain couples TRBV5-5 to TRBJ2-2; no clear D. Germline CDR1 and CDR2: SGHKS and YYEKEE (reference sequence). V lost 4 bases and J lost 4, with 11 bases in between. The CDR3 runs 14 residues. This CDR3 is CASSLQHGTGELFF. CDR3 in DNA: TGTGCCAGCAGCCTACAACATGGCACCGGGGAGCTGTTTTTT.

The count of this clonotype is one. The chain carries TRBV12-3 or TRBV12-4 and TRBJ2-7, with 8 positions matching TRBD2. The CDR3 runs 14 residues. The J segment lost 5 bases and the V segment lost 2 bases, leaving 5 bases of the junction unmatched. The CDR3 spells CASSLSGSVHEQYF. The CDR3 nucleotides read TGTGCCAGCAGTTTAAGCGGGAGCGTACACGAGCAGTACTTC.

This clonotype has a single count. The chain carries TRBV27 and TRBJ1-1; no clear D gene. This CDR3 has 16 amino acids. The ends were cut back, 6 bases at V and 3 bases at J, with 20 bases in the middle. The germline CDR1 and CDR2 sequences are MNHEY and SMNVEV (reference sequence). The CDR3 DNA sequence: TGTGCCAGCAGCCCCTCTTGGCAGGCGGTTTACACTGAAGCTTTCTTT. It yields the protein CASSPSWQAVYTEAFF.

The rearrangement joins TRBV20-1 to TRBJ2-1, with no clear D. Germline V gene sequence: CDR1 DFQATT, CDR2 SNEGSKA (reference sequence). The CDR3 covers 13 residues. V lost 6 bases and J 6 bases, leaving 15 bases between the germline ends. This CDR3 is CSAERALGNEQFF. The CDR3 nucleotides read TGCAGTGCAGAAAGGGCCCTTGGCAATGAGCAGTTCTTC.

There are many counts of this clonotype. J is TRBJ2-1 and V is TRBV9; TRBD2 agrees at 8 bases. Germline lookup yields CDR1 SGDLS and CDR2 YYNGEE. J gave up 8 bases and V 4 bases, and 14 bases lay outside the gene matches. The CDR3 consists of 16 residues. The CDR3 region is CASSPRGREVWHEQFF. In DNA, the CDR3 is TGTGCCAGCAGCCCCCGGGGGCGGGAGGTTTGGCATGAGCAGTTCTTC. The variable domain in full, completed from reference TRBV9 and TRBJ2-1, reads DSGVTQTPKHLITATGQRVTLRCSPRSGDLSVYWYQQSLDQGLQFLIQYYNGEERAKGNILERFSAQQFPDLHSELNLSSLELGDSALYFCASSPRGREVWHEQFFGPGTRLTVL.

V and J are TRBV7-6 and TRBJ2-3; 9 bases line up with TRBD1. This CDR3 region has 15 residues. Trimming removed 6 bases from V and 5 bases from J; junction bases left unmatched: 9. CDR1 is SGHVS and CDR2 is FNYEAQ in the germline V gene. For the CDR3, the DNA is TGTGCCAGCAGTTTTAACCGGGACAGGGTAGATACGCAGTATTTT. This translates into CASSFNRDRVDTQYF.

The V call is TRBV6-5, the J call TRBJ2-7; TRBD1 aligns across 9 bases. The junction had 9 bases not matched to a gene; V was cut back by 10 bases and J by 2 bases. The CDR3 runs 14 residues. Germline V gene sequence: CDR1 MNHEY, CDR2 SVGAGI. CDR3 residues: CATEPRTGAYEQYF. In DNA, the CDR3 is TGTGCCACCGAACCCAGGACAGGGGCCTACGAGCAGTACTTC.

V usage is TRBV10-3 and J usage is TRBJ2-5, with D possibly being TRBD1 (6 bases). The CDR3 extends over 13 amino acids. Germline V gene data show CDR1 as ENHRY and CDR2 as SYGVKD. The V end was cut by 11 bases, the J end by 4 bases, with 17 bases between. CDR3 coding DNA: TGTGCCTTTCGGGACAATGATGGAGAGACCCAGTACTTC. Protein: CAFRDNDGETQYF.

The CDR3 DNA reads TGCGCCAGCAGCCAGCCGGGAGCCTACGAGCAGTACTTC. Translation gives CASSQPGAYEQYF. The rearrangement uses TRBV4-3 and TRBJ2-7; tentative D call: TRBD2 (6 bases). The CDR3 runs to 13 residues. V lost 3 bases to trimming and J lost 2 bases, with 8 bases between them. The germline V gene has CDR1 LGHNA and CDR2 YSLEER.

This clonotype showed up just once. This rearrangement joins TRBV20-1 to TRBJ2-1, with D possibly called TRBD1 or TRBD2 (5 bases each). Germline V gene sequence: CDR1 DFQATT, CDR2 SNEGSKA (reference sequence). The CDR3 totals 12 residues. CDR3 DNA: TGCAGCCCCTCGAGGGGCCGGGATGAGCAGTTCTTC. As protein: CSPSRGRDEQFF.

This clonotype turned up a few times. Written as DNA, the CDR3 is TGTGCCAGCAGAACCGGGACAGCCTCCTACGAGCAGTACTTC. This sequence encodes CASRTGTASYEQYF. The rearrangement joins TRBV6-5 to TRBJ2-7, with 7 nucleotides matching TRBD1. The CDR3 contains 14 residues. J was trimmed by 0 bases and V by 6 bases; bases with no gene match: 5. Germline V gene data show CDR1 as MNHEY and CDR2 as SVGAGI.

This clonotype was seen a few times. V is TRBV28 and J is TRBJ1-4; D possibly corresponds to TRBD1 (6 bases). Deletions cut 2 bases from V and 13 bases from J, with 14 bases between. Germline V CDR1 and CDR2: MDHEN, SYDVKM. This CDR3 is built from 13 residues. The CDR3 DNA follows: TGTGCCAGCAGTTTACAGGCCGTAGGGGGACTGTTTTTT. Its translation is CASSLQAVGGLFF.